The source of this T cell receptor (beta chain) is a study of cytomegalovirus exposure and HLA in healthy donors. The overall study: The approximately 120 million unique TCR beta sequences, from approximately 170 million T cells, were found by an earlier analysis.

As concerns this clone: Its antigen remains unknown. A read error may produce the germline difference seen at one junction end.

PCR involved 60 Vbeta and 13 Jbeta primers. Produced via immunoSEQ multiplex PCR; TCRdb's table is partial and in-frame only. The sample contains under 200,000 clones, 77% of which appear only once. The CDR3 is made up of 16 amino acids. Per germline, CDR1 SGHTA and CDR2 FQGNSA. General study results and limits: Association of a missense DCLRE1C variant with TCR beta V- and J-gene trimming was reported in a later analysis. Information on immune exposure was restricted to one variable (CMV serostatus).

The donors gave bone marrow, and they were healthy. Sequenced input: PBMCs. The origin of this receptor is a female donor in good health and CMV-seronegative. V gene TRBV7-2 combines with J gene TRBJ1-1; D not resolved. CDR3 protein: CAGSLIHQNMNTEAFF. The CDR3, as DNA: TGTGCCGGCAGCTTAATCCATCAGAACATGAACACTGAAGCTTTCTTT.